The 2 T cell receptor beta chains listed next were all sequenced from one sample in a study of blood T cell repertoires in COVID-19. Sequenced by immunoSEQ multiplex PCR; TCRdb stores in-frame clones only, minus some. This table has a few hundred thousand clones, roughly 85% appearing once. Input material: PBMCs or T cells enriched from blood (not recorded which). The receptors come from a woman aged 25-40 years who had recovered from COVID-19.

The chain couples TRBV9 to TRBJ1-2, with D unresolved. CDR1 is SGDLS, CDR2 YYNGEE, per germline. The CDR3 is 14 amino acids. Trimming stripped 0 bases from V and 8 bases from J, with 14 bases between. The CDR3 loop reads CASSVGWEEGGYTF. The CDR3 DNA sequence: TGTGCCAGCAGCGTAGGCTGGGAGGAGGGCGGCTACACCTTC.

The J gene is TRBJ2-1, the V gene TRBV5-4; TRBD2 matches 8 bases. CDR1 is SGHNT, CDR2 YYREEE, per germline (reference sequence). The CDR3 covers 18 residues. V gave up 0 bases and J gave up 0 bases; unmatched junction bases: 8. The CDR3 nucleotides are TGTGCCAGCAGCTTGGTTACGGCGGGGGGACGCTCCTACAATGAGCAGTTCTTC. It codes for CASSLVTAGGRSYNEQFF.